There are many counts of the clone carrying this T cell receptor (beta chain). Its antigen is unidentified. The data were obtained in a study of T cell repertoires in cytomegalovirus infection. TCRdb analysed the reads with MiXCR anew, one entry per CDR3 protein. The table shows 86,000 or so distinct CDR3 sequences, with 20% to 30% occurring only once. The germline V and J ends were trimmed by 1 base and 7 bases, with 22 bases remaining between them. The germline V gene has CDR1 LNHDA and CDR2 SQIVND (reference sequence). This CDR3 spans 18 amino acids. The source material was CD8+ T cells from cultured PBMCs, sampled from culture after CMV antigen stimulation. The chain carries TRBV19 and TRBJ1-4; perhaps TRBD1 as D (6 bases). The sequence came from a human donor in good health (CMV status not recorded). Some clones in this sample may be carry-over from other donors' samples. The CDR3 DNA reads as TGTGCCAGTAGTATAGTCGTCGTCTTGTTAACAGGGCGTGAAAAACTGTTTTTT. Its translation: CASSIVVVLLTGREKLFF.